This T cell receptor beta chain stems from a study of human T cells and chemical hapten exposure. TCRdb reprocessed the RACE reads with MiXCR, giving one entry per CDR3 protein. The table lists about 84,000 distinct CDR3 sequences, 11% of them singletons. The CDR3 consists of 16 residues. V shed 6 bases, J shed 7 bases, and the junction held 11 bases outside the gene matches. Germline CDR1 is KGHSH and CDR2 is LQKENI. Only a few counts were recorded for this clonotype. Time point reported: patch test 3, about 24 weeks after DPC sensitization. Treatment denoted: therapeutic diphenylcyclopropenone sensitization with weekly scalp DPC.

This sequence joins TRBV18 and TRBJ2-7; 14 bases map to TRBD2. The receptor comes from a woman in her forties or fifties with alopecia areata. Some clones in this sample may be carry-over from other donors' samples. The sequences come from whole blood, collected in connection with sensitization to the hapten diphenylcyclopropenone (DPC). The CDR3 reads CASSPSPGLAGVEQYF. CDR3 in DNA: TGTGCCAGCTCGCCTTCCCCGGGACTAGCGGGAGTAGAGCAGTACTTC.